These 3 T cell receptor beta chains share one sample of origin, sequenced in a study of identical twins. TCRdb analysed the 5' RACE reads with MiXCR anew, one entry per CDR3 protein. The sample carries around 280,000 distinct CDR3 sequences, about 8.1% recorded once. These sequences were also reported in another study, on yellow fever vaccine responses in identical twins.

Source material: memory (CD45RO+) T cells sorted from blood. The source is a woman aged 18-29 years in good health.

The chain recombines TRBV24-1 with TRBJ2-1; TRBD1 agrees at 12 bases. In germline, CDR1 is KGHDR, CDR2 SFDVKD. This CDR3 has 16 residues. V shed 4 bases and J 6 bases; nucleotides not matched to a gene: 6. The CDR3 bases are TGTGCCACCAGTGAACTGGGACAGGGGGCGCGCAATGAGCAGTTCTTC. This gives the protein CATSELGQGARNEQFF.

In its sample, this clonotype was seen a few times. This chain joins TRBV6-1 and TRBJ2-3, with TRBD2 matching over 12 bases. Germline CDR1 and CDR2: MNHNS and SASEGT. The V segment lost 4 bases and the J segment 0 bases; nucleotides outside the gene matches: 5. The length of the CDR3 is 17 residues. The chain's CDR3 is CASSGLAGGFSTDTQYF. The DNA for the CDR3 is TGTGCCAGCAGTGGGCTAGCGGGAGGGTTTAGCACAGATACGCAGTATTTT.

This clonotype was seen more than once but under ten times. The chain carries TRBV4-1 and TRBJ1-5; 10 bases align to TRBD1. The junction had 3 bases not matched to a gene; V was cut back by 0 bases and J by 7 bases. The germline gives CDR1 MGHRA, CDR2 YSYEKL. This CDR3 spans 15 amino acids. The CDR3 DNA follows: TGCGCCAGCAGCCAAGAGGGACAGGGGTACCAGCCCCAGCATTTT. This encodes CASSQEGQGYQPQHF.